The TCR beta chain under discussion was sequenced for a study of blood T cell repertoires in COVID-19. Study at large: The cDNA or gDNA used as material had been derived from T cells, B-cell-depleted T cells, or PBMCs.

Repertoires were generated with immunoSEQ multiplex PCR, while TCRdb's copy carries only in-frame clones and drops some. The sample carries approximately 250,000 clones, 86% recorded once. The CDR3 contains 12 residues. V lost 2 bases, J lost 8 bases, and 9 bases lay in between. This TCR derives from a man aged 25-45 years who had recovered from COVID-19. The chain has TRBV12-3 or TRBV12-4 and TRBJ1-2; D is uncertain. The source material was peripheral blood. The CDR3 region is CASSLLGRGYTF. Written as DNA, the CDR3 is TGTGCCAGCAGTTTACTTGGGCGCGGCTACACCTTC.